Presented here are 20 T cell receptor beta chains from one specimen sequenced in a study of T cell responses to AZD1222 COVID-19 vaccine. Clones were read by immunoSEQ multiplex PCR, and TCRdb kept only the in-frame ones, dropping some. In the table there are about 130,000 clones, around 90% of which are singletons. The source was peripheral blood, collected on day 0 of AZD1222 vaccination. These receptors were collected from an adult in good health.

The CDR3 bases are TGTGCCAGCAGTTACTCGAAGGGGAGGACCTATGGACAAAATGAAAAACTGTTTTTT. The encoded protein is CASSYSKGRTYGQNEKLFF. This chain uses TRBV6-2 or TRBV6-3 with TRBJ1-4; possibly TRBD1 for D (5 bases). Germline CDR1 reads MNHEY; CDR2 reads SVGEGT. Trimming left V 0 bases short and J 5 bases short, with 22 bases between. CDR3 length: 19 residues.

The V call is TRBV7-9, the J call TRBJ1-1; D gene unclear. Germline V gene data show CDR1 as SEHNR and CDR2 as FQNEAQ (reference sequence). The CDR3 loop spans 13 amino acids. V was pared by 5 bases and J by 1 base, with 8 bases between. In DNA, the CDR3 is TGTGCCAGCAGCAACAGCGCGAACACTGAAGCTTTCTTT. It specifies CASSNSANTEAFF.

This clone was seen more than once but under ten times. This CDR3 is CASRFGGNTGELFF. Written as DNA, the CDR3 is TGTGCCAGCAGGTTCGGGGGGAACACCGGGGAGCTGTTTTTT. The rearrangement uses TRBV28 and TRBJ2-2; D may be TRBD2 (6 bases). The CDR3 has 14 residues. Trimming shortened V by 6 bases and J by 1 base, and 9 bases separated the two germline ends. Germline-derived CDR1 and CDR2 are MDHEN and SYDVKM.

This clone was recorded once. V gene TRBV28 combines with J gene TRBJ2-7, with a weak D call TRBD2 (5 bases). This CDR3 spans 15 amino acids. Trimming took 2 bases from V and 5 from J, leaving 16 bases between them. The germline CDR1 and CDR2 sequences are MDHEN and SYDVKM. The CDR3 loop is CASSLDRTAYDEQYF. In DNA form, the CDR3 reads TGTGCCAGCAGTTTAGATCGGACTGCCTACGACGAGCAGTACTTC.

CDR3 bases: TGTGCCAGCAGAAATCCGGGACAGGGCTACTATGGCTACACCTTC. It yields the protein CASRNPGQGYYGYTF. This chain joins TRBV28 and TRBJ1-2, with 9 bases aligning to TRBD1. The junction had 8 bases not matched to a gene; V was cut back by 6 bases and J by 3 bases. The CDR3 is made up of 15 amino acids. Germline CDR1 MDHEN, CDR2 SYDVKM.

This clone appeared a few times. This rearrangement joins TRBV7-3 to TRBJ2-2; 9 nucleotides align to TRBD1. Germline loops: CDR1 SGHTA, CDR2 FQGTGA. Germline trimming cut 5 bases from V and 3 bases from J; bases unmatched to any gene: 4. The CDR3 spans 15 residues. The CDR3 loop is CASSKTGGDTGELFF. CDR3 DNA sequence: TGTGCCAGCAGCAAAACAGGGGGCGACACCGGGGAGCTGTTTTTT.

This chain connects TRBV28 to TRBJ1-1; 7 bases align to TRBD1. The CDR3 totals 15 residues. Germline V gives CDR1 MDHEN, CDR2 SYDVKM. Germline trimming cut 5 bases from V and 7 bases from J; bases unmatched to any gene: 13. The CDR3 reads CASSDSGRGRSEAFF. CDR3 sequence (DNA): TGTGCCAGCAGTGATTCAGGGAGGGGGCGAAGTGAAGCTTTCTTT.

The chain carries TRBV6-2 or TRBV6-3 and TRBJ1-4; 8 nucleotides agree with TRBD1. The CDR3 spans 15 residues. The germline V gene encodes CDR1 MNHEY and CDR2 SVGEGT. Trimming cost V 6 bases and J 0 bases; bases outside gene matches: 3. CDR3 sequence reads: CASSPDRATNEKLFF. In DNA form, the CDR3 reads TGTGCCAGCAGCCCGGACAGGGCAACTAATGAAAAACTGTTTTTT.

V and J are TRBV7-8 and TRBJ1-5; D is possibly TRBD1 (6 bases). Trimming shortened V by 1 base and J by 4 bases, and 8 bases separated the two germline ends. The CDR3 totals 14 residues. Germline CDR1 SGHVS, CDR2 FQNEAQ. In DNA, the CDR3 is TGTGCCAGCAGCTTAGGGGACAAAAATCAGCCCCAGCATTTT. Protein sequence: CASSLGDKNQPQHF.

V is TRBV3-1 (or the pseudogene TRBV3-2) and J is TRBJ2-2; no firm D call. Looked up from germline, CDR1 is LGHDT and CDR2 is YNNKEL (reference sequence). The CDR3 totals 13 residues. Trimming stripped 1 base from V and 6 bases from J, with 6 bases between. CDR3 residues: CASSQGGSGELFF. The CDR3 coding sequence is TGTGCCAGCAGCCAAGGAGGTTCCGGGGAGCTGTTTTTT.

The chain employs TRBV18 and TRBJ2-3; 8 positions agree with TRBD2. The V gene end was trimmed by 5 bases and the J gene end by 3 bases; junction bases not matched to a gene: 4. CDR3 length equals 14 residues. Germline CDR1 and CDR2: KGHSH and LQKENI. The CDR3 sequence: CASSGTSKTDTQYF. As DNA, the CDR3 is TGTGCCAGCTCAGGGACTAGTAAGACAGATACGCAGTATTTT. Using reference TRBV18 and TRBJ2-3 for the parts outside the CDR3, the full variable domain is NAGVMQNPRHLVRRRGQEARLRCSPMKGHSHVYWYRQLPEEGLKFMVYLQKENIIDESGMPKERFSAEFPKEGPSILRIQQVVRGDSAAYFCASSGTSKTDTQYFGPGTRLTVL.

The chain has TRBV5-6 and TRBJ1-2, with 8 bases fitting TRBD1. The V segment lost 7 bases and the J segment 8 bases; nucleotides outside the gene matches: 7. Germline values: CDR1 SGHDT, CDR2 YYEEEE. This CDR3 is built from 12 residues. CDR3 sequence reads: CASGPTGEGYTF. CDR3 nucleotides: TGTGCCAGCGGCCCGACAGGGGAAGGCTACACCTTC.

The sample holds one count of this clone. The CDR3 sequence: CASSLTGAYTGELFF. The CDR3 coding sequence is TGTGCCAGCAGCTTGACAGGGGCCTACACCGGGGAGCTGTTTTTT. This rearrangement joins TRBV5-5 to TRBJ2-2; 7 bases map to TRBD1. Germline CDR1 SGHKS, CDR2 YYEKEE (reference sequence). V lost 1 base and J lost 3; bases outside the gene matches: 3. The CDR3 sequence is 15 residues long.

The chain has TRBV11-2 and TRBJ1-2, with D unresolved. The CDR3 loop spans 13 amino acids. Trimming removed 1 base from V and 5 bases from J, with 8 bases in between. Germline lookup yields CDR1 SGHAT and CDR2 FQNNGV. The CDR3, as DNA: TGTGCCAGCAGCTTAGTGACGGGTTATGGCTACACCTTC. Amino acids: CASSLVTGYGYTF. Based on the CDR3 plus reference TRBV11-2 and TRBJ1-2, the full variable domain is EAGVAQSPRYKIIEKRQSVAFWCNPISGHATLYWYQQILGQGPKLLIQFQNNGVVDDSQLPKDRFSAERLKGVDSTLKIQPAKLEDSAVYLCASSLVTGYGYTFGSGTRLTVV.

This clone appeared a single time. The chain recombines TRBV7-2 with TRBJ2-7, with 8 bases matching TRBD1. With V trimmed by 2 bases and J by 5 bases, 8 bases remained unmatched. Germline loops: CDR1 SGHTA, CDR2 FQGNSA. This CDR3 has 15 amino acids. CDR3 protein: CASSLQGAGLDEQYF. Written as DNA, the CDR3 is TGTGCCAGCAGCTTACAGGGGGCGGGTTTGGACGAGCAGTACTTC.

The V call is TRBV25-1, the J call TRBJ2-5; D gene ambiguous. This CDR3 is built from 16 residues. V was trimmed by 3 bases and J by 2 bases, leaving 16 bases between them. Germline values: CDR1 MGHDK, CDR2 SYGVNS. For the CDR3, the DNA is TGTGCCAGCAGTGACGGTGGAGTGGATTCACAAGAGACCCAGTACTTC. This gives the protein CASSDGGVDSQETQYF.

This clone was detected only once. This chain uses TRBV27 with TRBJ2-7, with D perhaps assigned TRBD1 or TRBD2 (6 bases each). In germline, CDR1 is MNHEY, CDR2 SMNVEV (reference sequence). V was pared by 8 bases and J by 4 bases, with 24 bases between. CDR3 size: 16 residues. DNA for the CDR3: TGTGCCAGCCGTCCTGCCGGGGGCGCGAGTAGGTACGAGCAGTACTTC. This translates into CASRPAGGASRYEQYF.

The chain has TRBV2 and TRBJ1-1; unclear D gene. This CDR3 is 16 amino acids long. CDR1 is SNHLY, CDR2 FYNNEI, per germline. V was cut by 5 bases and J by 0 bases, with 16 bases left in between. CDR3: CASSTPGGSMNTEAFF. The CDR3 nucleotides read TGTGCCAGCAGTACACCTGGAGGCTCTATGAACACTGAAGCTTTCTTT.

J is TRBJ1-5 and V is TRBV6-2 or TRBV6-3; D perhaps matches TRBD1 (6 bases). The germline V gene encodes CDR1 MNHEY and CDR2 SVGEGT. Between the trimmed V and J ends, which lost 1 base and 7 bases, there was a span of 14 bases. The CDR3 loop spans 15 amino acids. The CDR3 is CASSYLTGAGQPQHF. DNA of the CDR3: TGTGCCAGCAGTTACTTGACAGGCGCTGGGCAGCCCCAGCATTTT.

V and J are TRBV19 and TRBJ1-4, with D possibly TRBD1 on 6 matching bases. CDR3 length equals 15 residues. Germline V gives CDR1 LNHDA, CDR2 SQIVND (reference sequence). V was shortened by 7 bases and J by 6 bases, with 18 bases between the two germline ends. Here the CDR3 DNA reads TGTGCCAGTACCATGGTTATAGGACAGTATGAAAAACTGTTTTTT. Amino acid sequence: CASTMVIGQYEKLFF.